One sample yielded the 20 T cell receptor beta chains listed below, sequenced in a study of neoadjuvant anti-PD-1 for oral cavity cancer. Clones were sequenced by immunoSEQ multiplex PCR, and TCRdb holds only the in-frame ones, with some missing. The data hold 30,000 or so clones, with 80% observed a single time. Indicated time point: after neoadjuvant nivolumab, at surgical resection. The input for sequencing was PBMCs, taken after nivolumab (anti-PD-1) treatment. Source of these receptors: a person aged 35 to 85 with oral cavity squamous cell carcinoma.

The chain is built from TRBV5-1 and TRBJ1-3; D unresolved. This CDR3 has 16 residues. Germline CDR1 and CDR2: SGHRS and YFSETQ. Trimming left V 0 bases short and J 1 base short, with 11 bases between. For the CDR3, the DNA is TGCGCCAGCAGCTTGGACAGTGCTGAATCTGGAAACACCATATATTTT. Amino acids: CASSLDSAESGNTIYF.

The J gene is TRBJ1-6, the V gene TRBV28; D gene uncertain. Per germline, CDR1 MDHEN and CDR2 SYDVKM. The CDR3 covers 13 residues. V was cut by 2 bases and J by 11 bases, with 10 bases left in between. The chain's CDR3 is CASSLGVEPPLHF. DNA for the CDR3: TGTGCCAGCAGTTTAGGGGTAGAGCCACCCCTCCACTTT.

The V and J genes are TRBV2 and TRBJ2-5; maybe TRBD2 (5 bases). The germline V gene has CDR1 SNHLY and CDR2 FYNNEI. The CDR3 runs to 14 residues. V shed 8 bases and J shed 5 bases, with 18 bases lying between them. CDR3 loop: CASVGKASWETQYF. The CDR3 bases are TGTGCCAGCGTGGGGAAGGCTAGCTGGGAGACCCAGTACTTC.

Only a few counts were recorded for this clone. The rearrangement uses TRBV7-8 and TRBJ1-2; D is perhaps TRBD1 (6 bases). The CDR3 spans 14 residues. Germline V gene sequence: CDR1 SGHVS, CDR2 FQNEAQ. Trimming shortened V by 4 bases and J by 8 bases, and 17 bases separated the two germline ends. The CDR3 protein is CASSSDRSGSGYTF. CDR3 DNA sequence: TGTGCCAGCAGCTCTGACAGGTCAGGGTCCGGCTACACCTTC.

In the case of this clone: Sequence at one end of the junction differs from germline and may be a read error. CDR3 sequence: CASSRDSNNSPLHF. The CDR3 coding sequence is TGTGCCAGCAGCAGGGACTCCAATAATTCACCCCTCCACTTT. The J gene is TRBJ1-6, the V gene TRBV6-1; maybe TRBD1 (5 bases). The CDR3 contains 14 residues. Germline-derived CDR1 and CDR2 are MNHNS and SASEGT.

This chain joins TRBV6-4 and TRBJ2-1; D could derive from TRBD1 or TRBD2 (5 bases each). This CDR3 has 14 residues. V was cut by 0 bases and J by 6 bases, with 9 bases left in between. Germline values: CDR1 MRHNA, CDR2 SNTAGT. The CDR3 is CASSDSGGGNEQFF. DNA of the CDR3: TGTGCCAGCAGTGACTCTGGTGGGGGCAATGAGCAGTTCTTC.

This clone is categorized as medium-sized. The chain carries TRBV6-5 and TRBJ2-2; D may be TRBD2 (5 bases). Trimming shortened V by 0 bases and J by 7 bases, and 12 bases separated the two germline ends. Germline assignment: CDR1 MNHEY and CDR2 SVGAGI. The CDR3 contains 15 residues. This chain's CDR3 is CASSYSITRVGELFF. Written as DNA, the CDR3 is TGTGCCAGCAGTTACTCGATAACTAGGGTCGGGGAGCTGTTTTTT.

In DNA, the CDR3 is TGTGCCAGCTACGGGACTAGCGGGGGGGCGAAGACCCAGTACTTC. Translating gives CASYGTSGGAKTQYF. The rearrangement uses TRBV6-5 and TRBJ2-5; 16 bases line up with TRBD2. Germline V gene data show CDR1 as MNHEY and CDR2 as SVGAGI. V dropped 8 bases and J dropped 6; count of bases not matched to a gene: 6. The CDR3 runs 15 residues.

V is TRBV7-2 and J is TRBJ1-2, with 8 positions matching TRBD1. The CDR3 is 14 amino acids. Germline CDR1 is SGHTA and CDR2 is FQGNSA. V was pared by 6 bases and J by 3 bases, with 6 bases of the junction left unmatched. The CDR3 sequence is CASRAGTGHYGYTF. In nucleotides, the CDR3 is TGTGCCAGCAGGGCCGGGACAGGACACTATGGCTACACCTTC.

The rearrangement uses TRBV9 and TRBJ1-2; D unclear. This CDR3 has 18 residues. Trimming took 3 bases from V and 0 from J, leaving 21 bases between them. Germline CDR1 SGDLS, CDR2 YYNGEE. CDR3: CASSESPHRADTNYGYTF. The CDR3 region has the DNA TGTGCCAGCAGCGAGAGCCCCCATCGGGCAGATACTAACTATGGCTACACCTTC.

This chain joins TRBV6-1 and TRBJ1-5, with a tentative D call TRBD1 (5 bases). The CDR3 contains 16 residues. Germline CDR1 and CDR2: MNHNS and SASEGT. The ends were cut back, 3 bases at V and 0 bases at J, with 12 bases in the middle. The CDR3 nucleotides are TGTGCCAGCAGTGAGGCGGAAGGGACTAGCAATCAGCCCCAGCATTTT. Translated, it gives CASSEAEGTSNQPQHF.

The gene calls are TRBV18 and TRBJ2-7; the D gene could be TRBD1 or TRBD2 (5 bases each). The CDR3 is made up of 15 amino acids. Per germline, CDR1 KGHSH and CDR2 LQKENI. Trimming stripped 3 bases from V and 0 bases from J, with 12 bases between. CDR3 amino acids: CASSPRSGSSYEQYF. The CDR3 nucleotides are TGTGCCAGCTCACCTCGCTCAGGGAGCTCCTACGAGCAGTACTTC. Looking up the rest from reference TRBV18 and TRBJ2-7 gives the full variable domain: NAGVMQNPRHLVRRRGQEARLRCSPMKGHSHVYWYRQLPEEGLKFMVYLQKENIIDESGMPKERFSAEFPKEGPSILRIQQVVRGDSAAYFCASSPRSGSSYEQYFGPGTRLTVT.

The gene calls are TRBV4-3 and TRBJ2-1, with TRBD2 matching 7 bases. The germline CDR1 and CDR2 sequences are LGHNA and YSLEER. The V gene end was trimmed by 0 bases and the J gene end by 3 bases; junction bases not matched to a gene: 8. The CDR3 consists of 17 residues. CDR3 loop: CASSQDMGGVSYNEQFF. The DNA for the CDR3 is TGCGCCAGCAGCCAAGATATGGGGGGGGTCAGCTACAATGAGCAGTTCTTC.

The chain recombines TRBV10-3 with TRBJ2-2; D might be TRBD1 or TRBD2, each matching 6 bases. V lost 6 bases, J lost 6 bases, and 11 bases lay in between. CDR1 is ENHRY and CDR2 is SYGVKD in the germline V gene. The CDR3 consists of 13 residues. Written as DNA, the CDR3 is TGTGCCATCAGCTACAGGGAGGCCGGGGAGCTGTTTTTT. This encodes CAISYREAGELFF.

This rearrangement joins TRBV10-3 to TRBJ2-1; TRBD1 agrees at 8 bases. V shed 6 bases, J shed 4 bases, and the junction held 5 bases outside the gene matches. CDR1 is ENHRY and CDR2 is SYGVKD in the germline V gene. CDR3 length equals 14 residues. The CDR3 spells CAISTGGSYNEQFF. CDR3 bases: TGTGCCATCAGCACAGGGGGTTCATACAATGAGCAGTTCTTC.

The V and J genes are TRBV5-6 and TRBJ2-7, with 8 bases fitting TRBD1. This CDR3 is built from 17 residues. Per the germline V gene, CDR1 is SGHDT and CDR2 is YYEEEE. V lost 2 bases to trimming and J lost 2 bases; unmatched junction nucleotides: 12. CDR3: CASSFGFAGQGAYEQYF. The CDR3 DNA is TGTGCCAGCAGCTTTGGCTTCGCAGGACAGGGTGCCTACGAGCAGTACTTC.

The V gene is TRBV7-2, the J gene TRBJ1-2, with 7 bases fitting TRBD1. The ends lost 0 bases at V and 2 bases at J; junction bases unmatched: 6. CDR3 length: 16 amino acids. Germline V gives CDR1 SGHTA, CDR2 FQGNSA. The CDR3 reads CASSLARTGGNYGYTF. In nucleotides, the CDR3 is TGTGCCAGCAGCTTAGCGCGGACAGGTGGAAACTATGGCTACACCTTC.

This chain uses TRBV19 with TRBJ1-1; TRBD1 is a possible D gene (6 bases). The germline V gene has CDR1 LNHDA and CDR2 SQIVND (reference sequence). The V end lost 4 bases, the J end lost 11 bases, and 14 bases lay between the germline ends. The CDR3 covers 12 residues. The CDR3 sequence is CASSTYRAVAFF. In DNA, the CDR3 is TGTGCCAGTAGTACTTACAGGGCTGTGGCTTTCTTT. The full variable domain, with the rest looked up from reference TRBV19 and TRBJ1-1, is DGGITQSPKYLFRKEGQNVTLSCEQNLNHDAMYWYRQDPGQGLRLIYYSQIVNDFQKGDIAEGYSVSREKKESFPLTVTSAQKNPTAFYLCASSTYRAVAFFGQGTRLTVV.

The chain has TRBV7-9 and TRBJ1-1; D may be TRBD1 (5 bases). The CDR3 has 14 residues. The V gene's germline CDR1 is SEHNR and CDR2 FQNEAQ (reference sequence). V gave up 2 bases and J gave up 4 bases, with 11 bases separating them. The CDR3 coding sequence is TGTGCCAGCAGCTTACAGGGCGTCGGCACTGAAGCTTTCTTT. Translation: CASSLQGVGTEAFF. Looking up the rest from reference TRBV7-9 and TRBJ1-1 gives the full variable domain: DTGVSQNPRHKITKRGQNVTFRCDPISEHNRLYWYRQTLGQGPEFLTYFQNEAQLEKSRLLSDRFSAERPKGSFSTLEIQRTEQGDSAMYLCASSLQGVGTEAFFGQGTRLTVV.

The CDR3 sequence: CASSLGLAPTYEQYF. DNA of the CDR3: TGTGCCAGCAGCTTAGGACTAGCGCCGACCTACGAGCAGTACTTC. The V gene is TRBV2, the J gene TRBJ2-7, with TRBD2 matching 9 bases. The junction had 8 bases not matched to a gene; V was cut back by 6 bases and J by 2 bases. The CDR3 extends over 15 amino acids. The germline gives CDR1 SNHLY, CDR2 FYNNEI.